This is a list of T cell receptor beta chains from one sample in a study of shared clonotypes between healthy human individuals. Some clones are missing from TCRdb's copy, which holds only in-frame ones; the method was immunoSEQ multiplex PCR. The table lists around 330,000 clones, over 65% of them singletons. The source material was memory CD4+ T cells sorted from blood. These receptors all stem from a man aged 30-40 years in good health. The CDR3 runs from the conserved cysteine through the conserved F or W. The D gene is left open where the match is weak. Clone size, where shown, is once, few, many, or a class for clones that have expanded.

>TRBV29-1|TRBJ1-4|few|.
TGCATCGGACTCACCGGGGAAAAACTGTTTTTT
CIGLTGEKLFF
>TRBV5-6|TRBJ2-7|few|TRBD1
TGTGCCAGCAGCGGGACAGGGTCGGTCGACGAGCAGTACTTC
CASSGTGSVDEQYF
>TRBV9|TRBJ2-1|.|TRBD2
TGTGCCAGCAGCTTCGGACTAGCGGGAGGAGCCGATGAGCAGTTCTTC
CASSFGLAGGADEQFF
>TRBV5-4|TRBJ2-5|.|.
TGTGCCAGCAGCCTAGGCCCCGGGGAGACCCAGTACTTC
CASSLGPGETQYF
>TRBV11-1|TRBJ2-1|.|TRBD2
TGTGCCAGCAGCTTTTTAGCGGGAGGAAGGAATGAGCAGTTCTTC
CASSFLAGGRNEQFF
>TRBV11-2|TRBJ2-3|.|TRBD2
TGTGCCAGCAGCTTAGAGGGAGCGGGGGCAGATACGCAGTATTTT
CASSLEGAGADTQYF
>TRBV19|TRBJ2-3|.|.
TGTGCCAGTAGTCCCGGAAGGCTAGCTAGCACAGATACGCAGTATTTT
CASSPGRLASTDTQYF
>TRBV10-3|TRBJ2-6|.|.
TGTGCCATCAGTGTAAGCAGCTCTGGGGCCAACGTCCTGACTTTC
CAISVSSSGANVLTF
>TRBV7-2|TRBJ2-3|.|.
TGTGCCAGCAGCCGCGATGTCCGCACAGATACGCAGTATTTT
CASSRDVRTDTQYF
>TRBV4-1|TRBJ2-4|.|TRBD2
TGCGCCAGCAGCCGGGGGGCGGGAGGCCCTGAAAACATTCAGTACTTC
CASSRGAGGPENIQYF
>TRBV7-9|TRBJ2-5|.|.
TGTGCCAGCAGCCTTTGGAGGGGCCAAGAGACCCAGTACTTC
CASSLWRGQETQYF
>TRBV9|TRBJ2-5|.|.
TGTGCCAGCAGCGTAGGTTCGGGCAGGGGACAAGAGACCCAGTACTTC
CASSVGSGRGQETQYF